The sequence of this T cell receptor (beta chain) was determined in a study of lymphopenia after photon versus proton radiotherapy. TCRdb keeps only in-frame clones here, not all; method: immunoSEQ multiplex PCR. This sample has tens of thousands of clones; roughly 90% occur once, and the top ten carry roughly 18%. Comments on this clone: What it recognizes is unknown.

Study results and caveats: Oligoclonal CD8+ Temra expansion after nadir drove photon patients' diversity drop. Survival link was tested only in deceased patients; proton benefit remains a possibility. Under photons, naive T cells and diversity fell while effector/memory populations rose. Larger post-nadir TCR diversity loss correlated inversely with survival in deceased patients.

Germline V gene lookup returns CDR1 GTSNPN and CDR2 SVGIG (reference sequence). V lost 0 bases, J lost 7 bases, and 15 bases lay in between. This CDR3 contains 14 residues. The sequence derives from a woman in her thirties or forties with cholangiocarcinoma. This chain uses TRBV30 with TRBJ1-2; tentatively, D is TRBD1 (5 bases). The input for sequencing was peripheral blood, taken from a patient treated with photon-based radiotherapy. The CDR3 here is CAWSVSPLGGGYTF. The CDR3 region has the DNA TGTGCCTGGAGTGTATCCCCCCTCGGGGGTGGCTACACCTTC.